This is a list of T cell receptor beta chains from one sample in a study of blood T cell repertoires in COVID-19. Method: immunoSEQ multiplex PCR; TCRdb's copy keeps in-frame clones and lacks some. The sample shows roughly 75,000 clones, approximately 77% of them seen only once. What was sequenced was peripheral blood. The receptors stem from a woman in her seventies with acute or convalescent COVID-19. Each CDR3 is given with its conserved first and last residue. A D gene is named only where the DNA matches it firmly. Only part of the rows carry a size: once, few, many, or a class if the clone is expanded.

v_call: TRBV19; d_call: TRBD1; j_call: TRBJ1-1; clone_size: -; cdr3_nt: TGTGCCAGTAGTTTGACAGGGGTCGGCACTGAAGCTTTCTTT; cdr3_aa: CASSLTGVGTEAFF
v_call: TRBV7-9; d_call: -; j_call: TRBJ2-7; clone_size: few; cdr3_nt: TGTGCCAGCAGCGAAGGACTGGCCTACGAGCAGTACTTC; cdr3_aa: CASSEGLAYEQYF
v_call: TRBV4-3; d_call: TRBD2; j_call: TRBJ2-3; clone_size: -; cdr3_nt: TGCGCCAGCAGCCAGCGAGCGGGGTTTGGCACAGATACGCAGTATTTT; cdr3_aa: CASSQRAGFGTDTQYF
v_call: TRBV30; d_call: -; j_call: TRBJ1-6; clone_size: once; cdr3_nt: TGTGCCTGGAGTGAACAGGATAATTCACCCCTCCACTTT; cdr3_aa: CAWSEQDNSPLHF
v_call: TRBV18; d_call: -; j_call: TRBJ2-3; clone_size: few; cdr3_nt: TGTGCCAGCTCACCGGCGGGGGCTCGGGATACGCAGTATTTT; cdr3_aa: CASSPAGARDTQYF
v_call: TRBV7-9; d_call: TRBD1; j_call: TRBJ2-1; clone_size: -; cdr3_nt: TGTGCCAGCAGCTTAACGGGACAGAGGTATGGTGAGCAGTTCTTC; cdr3_aa: CASSLTGQRYGEQFF
v_call: TRBV12-3/TRBV12-4; d_call: -; j_call: TRBJ1-5; clone_size: -; cdr3_nt: TGTGCCAGCATCCCGCGACAGCCCCAGCATTTT; cdr3_aa: CASIPRQPQHF
v_call: TRBV6-6; d_call: -; j_call: TRBJ1-3; clone_size: -; cdr3_nt: TGTGCCAGCAGACCCAGACAGGCTAATGAGGGAAACACCATATATTTT; cdr3_aa: CASRPRQANEGNTIYF
v_call: TRBV2; d_call: -; j_call: TRBJ1-4; clone_size: -; cdr3_nt: TGTGCCAGCAGCGACCCCGGACAGATTAATGAAAAACTGTTTTTT; cdr3_aa: CASSDPGQINEKLFF
v_call: TRBV3-1/TRBV3-2; d_call: -; j_call: TRBJ1-1; clone_size: -; cdr3_nt: TGTGCCAGCAGCCAAGGTTATACTGAAGCTTTCTTT; cdr3_aa: CASSQGYTEAFF
v_call: TRBV29-1; d_call: TRBD1; j_call: TRBJ1-2; clone_size: -; cdr3_nt: TGCAGCGTTCCGGACAGGGACGGCTACACCTTC; cdr3_aa: CSVPDRDGYTF
v_call: TRBV7-6; d_call: -; j_call: TRBJ2-5; clone_size: -; cdr3_nt: TGTGCCAGCAGCTGGGCCCCTGGGTACCAAGAGACCCAGTACTTC; cdr3_aa: CASSWAPGYQETQYF
v_call: TRBV7-2; d_call: -; j_call: TRBJ2-7; clone_size: -; cdr3_nt: TGTGCCAGCAGGGACGGGAATACCTACAGCTACGAGCAGTACTTC; cdr3_aa: CASRDGNTYSYEQYF
v_call: TRBV23-1; d_call: TRBD1; j_call: TRBJ1-1; clone_size: -; cdr3_nt: TGCGCCAGCGATCTTCCACCGGGACAGAGCACTGAAGCTTTCTTT; cdr3_aa: CASDLPPGQSTEAFF
v_call: TRBV11-3; d_call: TRBD2; j_call: TRBJ2-1; clone_size: once; cdr3_nt: TGTGCCAGCAGCTTAGTCGGCGGGGGGCACAATGAGCAGTTCTTC; cdr3_aa: CASSLVGGGHNEQFF
v_call: TRBV7-2; d_call: TRBD1; j_call: TRBJ2-1; clone_size: -; cdr3_nt: TGTGCCAGCAGCGACTGGGACAGGAATGAGCAGTTCTTC; cdr3_aa: CASSDWDRNEQFF
v_call: TRBV6-5; d_call: -; j_call: TRBJ1-2; clone_size: few; cdr3_nt: TGTGCCAGCAGCCTCGGGAGCCACTATGGCTACACCTTC; cdr3_aa: CASSLGSHYGYTF
v_call: TRBV1; d_call: -; j_call: TRBJ1-2; clone_size: -; cdr3_nt: TGCACCAGCAGCCAAACGGGAGGGGTCAATGGCTACACCTTC; cdr3_aa: CTSSQTGGVNGYTF
v_call: TRBV15; d_call: TRBD1; j_call: TRBJ2-2; clone_size: -; cdr3_nt: TGTGCCACCAGCAGGCCCGGACAGGGAAGGGCCGGGGAGCTGTTTTTT; cdr3_aa: CATSRPGQGRAGELFF
v_call: TRBV7-3; d_call: -; j_call: TRBJ2-2; clone_size: -; cdr3_nt: TGTGCCAGCAGCTCCCGAGGGGGTAACACCGGGGAGCTGTTTTTT; cdr3_aa: CASSSRGGNTGELFF
v_call: TRBV9; d_call: TRBD1; j_call: TRBJ1-5; clone_size: few; cdr3_nt: TGTGCCAGCAGCGTGGGGACAGGGGATCAGCCCCAGCATTTT; cdr3_aa: CASSVGTGDQPQHF
v_call: TRBV14; d_call: TRBD1; j_call: TRBJ2-5; clone_size: -; cdr3_nt: TGTGCCAGCAGCGGTCGGGACAGGGCACAAGAGACCCAGTACTTC; cdr3_aa: CASSGRDRAQETQYF
v_call: TRBV7-2; d_call: TRBD2; j_call: TRBJ2-5; clone_size: -; cdr3_nt: TGTGCCAGCAGCCTTTGGGGGGGGGACCACGCTCATTACTTC; cdr3_aa: CASSLWGGDHAHYF
v_call: TRBV5-6; d_call: TRBD1; j_call: TRBJ1-1; clone_size: -; cdr3_nt: TGTGCCAGCAGCTTGCGACAGGGGGCTGCGACTGAAGCTTTCTTT; cdr3_aa: CASSLRQGAATEAFF
v_call: TRBV19; d_call: -; j_call: TRBJ2-1; clone_size: -; cdr3_nt: TGTGCCAGTAGTCTAAAAGGCGGGGGACAGGTACTGTTCTTC; cdr3_aa: CASSLKGGGQVLFF
v_call: TRBV6-5; d_call: TRBD1; j_call: TRBJ1-1; clone_size: -; cdr3_nt: TGTGCCAGCAGTCAAATCTGGACAGGCACTGAAGCTTTCTTT; cdr3_aa: CASSQIWTGTEAFF
v_call: TRBV6-5; d_call: TRBD1; j_call: TRBJ2-7; clone_size: -; cdr3_nt: TGTGCCAGCCGGGACAGGGTGTACGAGCAGTACTTC; cdr3_aa: CASRDRVYEQYF
v_call: TRBV3-1/TRBV3-2; d_call: TRBD1; j_call: TRBJ1-6; clone_size: -; cdr3_nt: TGTGCCAGCAGTGATGGGGACAGGTATTCACCCCTCCACTTT; cdr3_aa: CASSDGDRYSPLHF
v_call: TRBV27; d_call: -; j_call: TRBJ2-5; clone_size: -; cdr3_nt: TGTGCCAGCAGTTTACGATCTTCCAGGGAAACCCAGTACTTC; cdr3_aa: CASSLRSSRETQYF
v_call: TRBV10-2; d_call: -; j_call: TRBJ1-1; clone_size: -; cdr3_nt: TGCGCCAGCAGTGTTCCGGGACAATCTGAAGCTTTCTTT; cdr3_aa: CASSVPGQSEAFF
v_call: TRBV7-2; d_call: TRBD1; j_call: TRBJ2-7; clone_size: -; cdr3_nt: TGTGCCAGCAGCTTAGAATTGGGACAGGGCTACGAGCAGTACTTC; cdr3_aa: CASSLELGQGYEQYF
v_call: TRBV6-5; d_call: -; j_call: TRBJ2-4; clone_size: -; cdr3_nt: TGTGCCAGCATAAAGGGCCCGGGGTCGGACATTCAGTACTTC; cdr3_aa: CASIKGPGSDIQYF
v_call: TRBV4-3; d_call: -; j_call: TRBJ2-5; clone_size: -; cdr3_nt: TGCGCCAGCAGCCAAGACGCGGGGCCTAGGGGGACCCAGTACTTC; cdr3_aa: CASSQDAGPRGTQYF
v_call: TRBV25-1; d_call: TRBD1; j_call: TRBJ2-3; clone_size: -; cdr3_nt: TGTGCCAGCAGTGCGTCGGGACAGCCTAGCACAGATACGCAGTATTTT; cdr3_aa: CASSASGQPSTDTQYF
v_call: TRBV4-2; d_call: -; j_call: TRBJ2-2; clone_size: -; cdr3_nt: TGTGCCAGCAGCCAAGGCCACCGCCTTACTAGTTGGGAAACCGGGGAGCTGTTTTTT; cdr3_aa: CASSQGHRLTSWETGELFF
v_call: TRBV7-6; d_call: -; j_call: TRBJ1-3; clone_size: -; cdr3_nt: TGTGCCAGCAGTTCCACAGGGTACGGAAACACCATATATTTT; cdr3_aa: CASSSTGYGNTIYF
v_call: TRBV5-4; d_call: TRBD2; j_call: TRBJ2-1; clone_size: -; cdr3_nt: TGTGCCAGCAGCCCTGCGGGGGGGCCGTATATAGATGAGCAGTTCTTC; cdr3_aa: CASSPAGGPYIDEQFF
v_call: TRBV11-2; d_call: -; j_call: TRBJ1-3; clone_size: -; cdr3_nt: TGTGCCAGCAGCTTAGAACATCCCTTCTCTGGAAACACCATATATTTT; cdr3_aa: CASSLEHPFSGNTIYF
v_call: TRBV27; d_call: TRBD2; j_call: TRBJ2-1; clone_size: -; cdr3_nt: TGTGCCAGCAGTTTGATTGGCGGGAGGAAATTCGATGAGCAGTTCTTC; cdr3_aa: CASSLIGGRKFDEQFF
v_call: TRBV7-2; d_call: -; j_call: TRBJ2-2; clone_size: -; cdr3_nt: TGTGCCAGCAGCTTCGGCTTGAGGACCGGGGAGCTGTTTTTT; cdr3_aa: CASSFGLRTGELFF
v_call: TRBV29-1; d_call: TRBD1; j_call: TRBJ1-1; clone_size: -; cdr3_nt: TGCAGCGTTAGACAGGACAGGGGAAATGTGGCTGAAGCTTTCTTT; cdr3_aa: CSVRQDRGNVAEAFF
v_call: TRBV10-1; d_call: TRBD2; j_call: TRBJ2-1; clone_size: -; cdr3_nt: TGCGCCACCCCGGGACTAGCGGAGATCCAGAACCGCCCGACCCCAGTCCACAATGAGCAGTTCTTC; cdr3_aa: CATPGLAEIQNRPTPVHNEQFF
v_call: TRBV6-5; d_call: TRBD2; j_call: TRBJ2-7; clone_size: -; cdr3_nt: TGTGCCAGCAGTTACGGGGCTAGCGGGCCCTCCTACGAGCAGTACTTC; cdr3_aa: CASSYGASGPSYEQYF